Below are 8 T cell receptor beta chains sequenced from a single sample in a study of blood T cell repertoires in COVID-19. Clones were sequenced by immunoSEQ multiplex PCR, and TCRdb holds only the in-frame ones, with some missing. The sample comprises about 140,000 clones, 70% to 90% of which are singletons, and approximately 9.9% rests with the top ten. The source material was peripheral blood. These receptors were collected from a woman of 80 years or more with acute or convalescent COVID-19.

The CDR3 reads CASSRGTGRETQYF. The CDR3 DNA sequence: TGTGCCAGCAGCCGCGGGACAGGAAGAGAGACCCAGTACTTC. V and J are TRBV2 and TRBJ2-5, with TRBD1 identical over 8 bases. The CDR3 covers 14 residues. V lost 6 bases, J lost 4 bases, and 7 bases stayed unmatched. Germline V gene lookup returns CDR1 SNHLY and CDR2 FYNNEI. The full variable domain, in which reference TRBV2 and TRBJ2-5 provide the parts outside the CDR3, is EPEVTQTPSHQVTQMGQEVILRCVPISNHLYFYWYRQILGQKVEFLVSFYNNEISEKSEIFDDQFSVERPDGSNFTLKIRSTKLEDSAMYFCASSRGTGRETQYFGPGTRLLVL.

This chain links TRBV5-1 with TRBJ1-2; 8 positions agree with TRBD1. V trimming: 5 bases; J trimming: 3 bases; junction bases outside the gene matches: 3. Germline CDR1 and CDR2: SGHRS and YFSETQ. CDR3 length equals 13 residues. Here the CDR3 reads CASRVTGDYGYTF. The CDR3 coding sequence is TGCGCCAGCAGAGTGACAGGGGACTATGGCTACACCTTC.

The chain joins TRBV2 to TRBJ2-3; D perhaps matches TRBD2 (6 bases). This CDR3 is 13 amino acids long. Germline CDR1 SNHLY, CDR2 FYNNEI. V lost 6 bases and J 2 bases, leaving 9 bases between the germline ends. The CDR3 nucleotides read TGTGCCAGCAGCCGGGACTTCACAGATACGCAGTATTTT. Encoded protein: CASSRDFTDTQYF.

DNA for the CDR3: TGTGCCAGCAAACTCAGGGGGGCTGATAACTATGGCTACACCTTC. It translates to CASKLRGADNYGYTF. The rearrangement uses TRBV19 and TRBJ1-2, with 7 bases aligning to TRBD1. Losses at the gene ends were 9 bases for V and 1 base for J; bases not matched to a gene: 11. Germline V CDR1 and CDR2: LNHDA, SQIVND (reference sequence). The CDR3 runs to 15 residues.

The J gene is TRBJ1-2, the V gene TRBV6-6, with D perhaps matching TRBD1 (6 bases). CDR3 size: 14 residues. Germline V lookup: CDR1 MNHNY, CDR2 SVGAGI (reference sequence). V lost 7 bases to trimming and J lost 1 base, with 13 bases between them. The CDR3 nucleotides are TGTGCCAGCAACACCGGACAGATTAACTATGGCTACACCTTC. Residues: CASNTGQINYGYTF.

This sequence joins TRBV3-1 (or the pseudogene TRBV3-2) and TRBJ1-3; D remains unclear. The V gene's germline CDR1 is LGHDT and CDR2 YNNKEL (reference sequence). This CDR3 has 14 amino acids. V was cut by 2 bases and J by 1 base, with 6 bases left in between. CDR3: CASSQRGSGNTIYF. The CDR3 nucleotides are TGTGCCAGCAGCCAAAGAGGATCTGGAAACACCATATATTTT.

This rearrangement joins TRBV9 to TRBJ2-5; no definite D call. The CDR3 has 13 residues. Germline V gene lookup returns CDR1 SGDLS and CDR2 YYNGEE. The V and J ends lost 0 bases and 3 bases respectively, with 6 bases between them. The CDR3 region is CASSVDSEETQYF. The CDR3 DNA reads as TGTGCCAGCAGCGTAGATTCAGAAGAGACCCAGTACTTC.

This clone occurred once. The chain couples TRBV3-1 (or the pseudogene TRBV3-2) to TRBJ1-2; no definite D call. Germline V gene data show CDR1 as LGHDT and CDR2 as YNNKEL (reference sequence). The CDR3 is 13 residues long. Trimming pared 1 base from V and 13 bases from J, leaving 16 bases between. The CDR3 is CASSQGTGSSGTF. CDR3 DNA sequence: TGTGCCAGCAGCCAAGGGACGGGAAGTTCGGGCACCTTC.